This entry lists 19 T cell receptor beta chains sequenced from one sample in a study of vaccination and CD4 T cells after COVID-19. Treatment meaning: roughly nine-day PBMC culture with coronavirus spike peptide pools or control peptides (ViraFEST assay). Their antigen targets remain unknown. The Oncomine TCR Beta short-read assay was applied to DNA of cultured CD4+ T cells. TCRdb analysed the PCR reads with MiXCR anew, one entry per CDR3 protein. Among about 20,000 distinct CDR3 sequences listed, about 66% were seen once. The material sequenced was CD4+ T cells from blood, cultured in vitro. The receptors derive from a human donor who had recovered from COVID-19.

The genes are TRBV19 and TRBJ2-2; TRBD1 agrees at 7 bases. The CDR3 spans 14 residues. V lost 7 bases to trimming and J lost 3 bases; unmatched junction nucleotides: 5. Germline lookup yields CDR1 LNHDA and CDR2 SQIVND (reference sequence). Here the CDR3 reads CASKDRRYTGELFF. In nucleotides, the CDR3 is TGTGCCAGTAAGGACAGGAGATACACCGGGGAGCTGTTTTTT.

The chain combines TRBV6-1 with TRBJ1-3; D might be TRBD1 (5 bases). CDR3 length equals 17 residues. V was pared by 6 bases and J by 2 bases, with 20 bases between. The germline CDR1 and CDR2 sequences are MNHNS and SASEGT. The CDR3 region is CASRPPGTRVTGNTIYF. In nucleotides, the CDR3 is TGTGCCAGCAGGCCGCCCGGGACGCGAGTTACTGGAAACACCATATATTTT.

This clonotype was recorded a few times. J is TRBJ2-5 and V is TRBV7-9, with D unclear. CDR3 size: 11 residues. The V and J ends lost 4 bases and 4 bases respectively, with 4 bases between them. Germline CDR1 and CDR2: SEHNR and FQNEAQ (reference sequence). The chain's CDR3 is CASSSGETQYF. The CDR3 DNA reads TGTGCCAGCAGCTCGGGAGAGACCCAGTACTTC.

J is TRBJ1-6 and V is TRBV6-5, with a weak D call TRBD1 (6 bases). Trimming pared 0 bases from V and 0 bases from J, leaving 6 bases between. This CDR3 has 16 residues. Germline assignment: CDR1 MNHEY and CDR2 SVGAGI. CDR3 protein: CASSYSTGSYNSPLHF. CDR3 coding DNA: TGTGCCAGCAGTTACTCGACAGGCTCCTATAATTCACCCCTCCACTTT.

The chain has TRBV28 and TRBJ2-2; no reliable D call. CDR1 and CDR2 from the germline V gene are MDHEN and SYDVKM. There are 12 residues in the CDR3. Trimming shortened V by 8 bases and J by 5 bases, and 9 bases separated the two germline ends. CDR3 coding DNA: TGTGCCAGCCTTAAGTTTACCGGGGAGCTGTTTTTT. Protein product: CASLKFTGELFF.

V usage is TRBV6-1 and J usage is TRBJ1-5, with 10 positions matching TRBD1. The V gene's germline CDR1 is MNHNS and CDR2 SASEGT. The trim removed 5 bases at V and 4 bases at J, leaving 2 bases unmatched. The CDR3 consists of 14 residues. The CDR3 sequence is CASSRDRGNQPQHF. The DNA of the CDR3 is TGTGCCAGCAGTCGGGACAGGGGTAATCAGCCCCAGCATTTT.

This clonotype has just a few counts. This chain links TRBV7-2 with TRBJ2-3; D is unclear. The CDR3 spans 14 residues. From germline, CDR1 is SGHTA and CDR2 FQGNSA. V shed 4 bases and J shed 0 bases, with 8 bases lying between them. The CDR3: CASSSLQSTDTQYF. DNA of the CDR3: TGTGCCAGCAGCTCCCTACAGAGCACAGATACGCAGTATTTT.

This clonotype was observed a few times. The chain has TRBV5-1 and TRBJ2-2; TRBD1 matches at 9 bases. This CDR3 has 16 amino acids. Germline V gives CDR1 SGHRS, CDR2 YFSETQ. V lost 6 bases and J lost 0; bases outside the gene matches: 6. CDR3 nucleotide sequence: TGCGCCAGCAACCACAGGGGGCCGACGAACACCGGGGAGCTGTTTTTT. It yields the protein CASNHRGPTNTGELFF.

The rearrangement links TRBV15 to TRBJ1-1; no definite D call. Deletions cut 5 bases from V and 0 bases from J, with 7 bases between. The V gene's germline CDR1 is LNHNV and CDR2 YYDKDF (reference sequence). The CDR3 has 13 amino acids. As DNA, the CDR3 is TGTGCCACCAGCGGTACTTTGAACACTGAAGCTTTCTTT. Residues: CATSGTLNTEAFF.

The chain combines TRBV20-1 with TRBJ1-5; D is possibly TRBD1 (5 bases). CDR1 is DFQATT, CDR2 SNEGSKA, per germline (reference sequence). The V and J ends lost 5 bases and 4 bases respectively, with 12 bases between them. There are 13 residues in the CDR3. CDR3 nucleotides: TGCAGTGCTTGTCAGGGAGCTAATCAGCCCCAGCATTTT. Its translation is CSACQGANQPQHF.

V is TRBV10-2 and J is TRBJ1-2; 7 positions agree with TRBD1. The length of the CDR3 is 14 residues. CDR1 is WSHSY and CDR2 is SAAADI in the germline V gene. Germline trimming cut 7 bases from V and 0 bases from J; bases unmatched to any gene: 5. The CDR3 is CASIPDRANYGYTF. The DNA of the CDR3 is TGCGCCAGCATTCCCGACAGGGCTAACTATGGCTACACCTTC.

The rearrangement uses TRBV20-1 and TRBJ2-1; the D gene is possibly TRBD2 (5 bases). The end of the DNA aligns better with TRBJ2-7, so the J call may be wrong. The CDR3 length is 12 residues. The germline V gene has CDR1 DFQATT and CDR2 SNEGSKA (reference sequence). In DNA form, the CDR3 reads TGCAGTGCTAGCCCCCTAGCCGGCGAGCAGTACTTC. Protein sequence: CSASPLAGEQYF.

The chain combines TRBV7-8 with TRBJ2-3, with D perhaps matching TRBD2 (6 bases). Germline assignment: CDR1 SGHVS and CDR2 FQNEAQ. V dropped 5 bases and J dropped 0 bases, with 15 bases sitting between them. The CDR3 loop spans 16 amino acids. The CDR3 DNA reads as TGTGCCAGCAGCGCGATAGCGGTTACTAGCACAGATACGCAGTATTTT. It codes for CASSAIAVTSTDTQYF.

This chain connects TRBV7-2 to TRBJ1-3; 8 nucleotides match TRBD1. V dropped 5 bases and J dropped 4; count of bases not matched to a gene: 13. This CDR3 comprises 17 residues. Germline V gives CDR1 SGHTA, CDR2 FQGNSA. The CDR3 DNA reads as TGTGCCAGCAGCCCTCGGACAGGGCGAACGTCGGGAAACACCATATATTTT. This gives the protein CASSPRTGRTSGNTIYF. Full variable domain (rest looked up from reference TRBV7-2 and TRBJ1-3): GAGVSQSPSNKVTEKGKDVELRCDPISGHTALYWYRQSLGQGLEFLIYFQGNSAPDKSGLPSDRFSAERTGGSVSTLTIQRTQQEDSAVYLCASSPRTGRTSGNTIYFGEGSWLTVV.

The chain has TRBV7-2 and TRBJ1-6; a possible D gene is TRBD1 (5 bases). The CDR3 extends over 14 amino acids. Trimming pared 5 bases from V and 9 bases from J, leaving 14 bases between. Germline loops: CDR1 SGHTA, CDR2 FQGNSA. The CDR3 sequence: CASSSPGSGSPLHF. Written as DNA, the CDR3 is TGTGCCAGCAGCAGCCCAGGGAGTGGTTCACCCCTCCACTTT.

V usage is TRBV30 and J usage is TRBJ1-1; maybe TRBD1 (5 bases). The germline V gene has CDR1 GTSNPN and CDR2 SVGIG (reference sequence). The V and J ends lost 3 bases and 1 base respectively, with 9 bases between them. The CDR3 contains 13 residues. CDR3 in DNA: TGTGCCTGGAGAACTAGGGGGAACACTGAAGCTTTCTTT. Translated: CAWRTRGNTEAFF.

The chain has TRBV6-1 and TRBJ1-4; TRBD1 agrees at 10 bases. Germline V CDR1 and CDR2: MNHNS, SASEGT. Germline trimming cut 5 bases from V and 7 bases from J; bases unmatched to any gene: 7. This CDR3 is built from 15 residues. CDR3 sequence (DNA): TGTGCCAGCAGTCCGGGACAGGGGTTACGTGAAAAACTGTTTTTT. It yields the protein CASSPGQGLREKLFF.

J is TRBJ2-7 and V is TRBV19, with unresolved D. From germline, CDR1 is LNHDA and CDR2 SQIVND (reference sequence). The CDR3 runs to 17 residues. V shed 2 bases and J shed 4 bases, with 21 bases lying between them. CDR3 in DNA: TGTGCCAGTAGTATAATTCATAAGGGCTCATTTAAGTACGAGCAGTACTTC. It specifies CASSIIHKGSFKYEQYF.

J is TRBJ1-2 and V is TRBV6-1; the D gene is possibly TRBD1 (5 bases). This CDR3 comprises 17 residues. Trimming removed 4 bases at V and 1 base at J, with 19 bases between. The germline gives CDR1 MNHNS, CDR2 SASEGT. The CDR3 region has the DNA TGTGCCAGCAGTGGCCCTAGTACAGGACGTTATAACTATGGCTACACCTTC. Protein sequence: CASSGPSTGRYNYGYTF.